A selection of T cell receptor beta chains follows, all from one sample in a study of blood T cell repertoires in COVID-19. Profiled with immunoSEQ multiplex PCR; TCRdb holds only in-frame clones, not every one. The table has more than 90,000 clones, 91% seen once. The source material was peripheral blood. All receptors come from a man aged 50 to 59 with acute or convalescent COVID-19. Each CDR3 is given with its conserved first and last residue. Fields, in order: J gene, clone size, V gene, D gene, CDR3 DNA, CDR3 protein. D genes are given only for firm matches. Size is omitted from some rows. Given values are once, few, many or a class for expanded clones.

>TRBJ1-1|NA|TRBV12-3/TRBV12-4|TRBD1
TGTGCCAGCAGTTTATCCGGGACAGAGGAAGCTTTCTTT
CASSLSGTEEAFF
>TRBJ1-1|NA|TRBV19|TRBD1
TGTGCCAGTAGTATCGGGACAGCTGAAGCTTTCTTT
CASSIGTAEAFF
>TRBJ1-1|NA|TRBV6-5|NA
TGTGCCAGCAGTTACGACCTCGGGAACCCTGAAGCTTTCTTT
CASSYDLGNPEAFF
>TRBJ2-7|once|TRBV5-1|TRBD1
TGCGCCAGCAGCTTGGTACAGGGGACGGTTTTCGAGCAGTACTTC
CASSLVQGTVFEQYF
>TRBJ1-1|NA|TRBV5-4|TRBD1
TGTGCCAGCAGCTCGGGGACAGGTCTCATGAACACTGAAGCTTTCTTT
CASSSGTGLMNTEAFF
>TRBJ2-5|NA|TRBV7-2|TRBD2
TGTGCCAGCAGCGCCTTCGGGGCGGGGGGGAAAGAGACCCAGTACTTC
CASSAFGAGGKETQYF
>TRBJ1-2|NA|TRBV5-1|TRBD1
TGCGCCAGCAGCCCAGGGGGTCGCAACGAAGGCTACACCTTC
CASSPGGRNEGYTF
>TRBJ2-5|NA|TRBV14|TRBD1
TGTGCCAGCAGCCAGAGACAGGGGGGTCGAGAGACCCAGTACTTC
CASSQRQGGRETQYF
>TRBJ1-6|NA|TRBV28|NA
TGTGCCAGCAGTTTAGGCGGGACCGCGAGCTCCTATAATTCACCCCTCCACTTT
CASSLGGTASSYNSPLHF
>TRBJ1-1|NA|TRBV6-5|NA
TGTGCCAGCAGTTACTCGCGGATGAACACTGAAGCTTTCTTT
CASSYSRMNTEAFF
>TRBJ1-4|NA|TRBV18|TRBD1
TGTGCCAGCTCACCGGGACAGACCCATGAAAAACTGTTTTTT
CASSPGQTHEKLFF
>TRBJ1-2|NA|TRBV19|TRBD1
TGTGCCAGTAGTGTCGACCCCAGGGGGCATGGCTACACCTTC
CASSVDPRGHGYTF
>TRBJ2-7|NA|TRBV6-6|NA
TGTGCCAGCAGTTACTCAGCAGCCAGGGGCGAGCAGTACTTC
CASSYSAARGEQYF
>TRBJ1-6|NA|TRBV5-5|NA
TGTGCCAGCAGCTTGCCTATCGGACGGAAAAGGCAGGGATCACCCCTCCACTTT
CASSLPIGRKRQGSPLHF
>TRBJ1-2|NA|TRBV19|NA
TGTGCCAGTACCACGACAGCTAACTATGGCTACACCTTC
CASTTTANYGYTF
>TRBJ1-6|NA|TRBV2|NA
TGTGCCAGCAGTGAAGGGACACATAATTCACCCCTCCACTTT
CASSEGTHNSPLHF
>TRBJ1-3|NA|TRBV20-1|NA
TGCAGTGCTAGTCTGGCAGTTGGAAACACCATATATTTT
CSASLAVGNTIYF
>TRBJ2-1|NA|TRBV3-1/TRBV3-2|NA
TGTGCCAGCAGCTCTCTAGTGAGTCCCAATGAGCAGTTCTTC
CASSSLVSPNEQFF
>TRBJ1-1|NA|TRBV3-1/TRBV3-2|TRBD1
TGTGCCAGCAGCCAAGGACAGGGTTACACTGAAGCTTTCTTT
CASSQGQGYTEAFF
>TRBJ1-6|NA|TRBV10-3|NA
TGTGCCATCAGTAGCGGGCTTAATTCACCCCTCCACTTT
CAISSGLNSPLHF
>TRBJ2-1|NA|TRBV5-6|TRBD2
TGTGCCAGCAGCTTGCGCCTGAGCGGGGCTCTGTCCAATGAGCAGTTCTTC
CASSLRLSGALSNEQFF
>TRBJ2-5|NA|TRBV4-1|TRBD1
TGCGCCAGCAGCCAGGACAGGTGGGGAGAGACCCAGTACTTC
CASSQDRWGETQYF
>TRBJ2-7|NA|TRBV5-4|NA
TGTGCCAGCAGTCGAGATATCCAGGGGTACGAGCAGTACTTC
CASSRDIQGYEQYF
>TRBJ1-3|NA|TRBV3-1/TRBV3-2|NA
TGTGCCAGCAGCCCCCTAGACTCTGGAAACACCATATATTTT
CASSPLDSGNTIYF
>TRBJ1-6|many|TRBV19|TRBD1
TGTGCCAGTAGTAACACAGGGGGCAGTTCACCCCTCCACTTT
CASSNTGGSSPLHF